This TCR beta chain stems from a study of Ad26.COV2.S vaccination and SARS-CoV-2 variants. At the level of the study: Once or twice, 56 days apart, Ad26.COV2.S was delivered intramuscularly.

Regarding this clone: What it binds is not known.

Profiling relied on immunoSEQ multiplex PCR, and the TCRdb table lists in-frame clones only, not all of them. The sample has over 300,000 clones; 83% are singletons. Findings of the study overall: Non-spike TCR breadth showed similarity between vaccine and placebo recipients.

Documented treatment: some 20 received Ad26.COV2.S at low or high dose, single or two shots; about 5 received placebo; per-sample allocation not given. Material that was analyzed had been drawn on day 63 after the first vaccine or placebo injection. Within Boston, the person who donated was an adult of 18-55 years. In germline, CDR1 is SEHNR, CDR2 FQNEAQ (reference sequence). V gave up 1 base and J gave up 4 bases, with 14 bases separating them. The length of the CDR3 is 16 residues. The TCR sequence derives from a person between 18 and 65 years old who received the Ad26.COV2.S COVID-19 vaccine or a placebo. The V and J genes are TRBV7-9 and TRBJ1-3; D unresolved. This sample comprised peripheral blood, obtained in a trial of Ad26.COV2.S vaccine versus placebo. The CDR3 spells CASSLGFLGYGNTIYF. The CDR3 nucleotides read TGTGCCAGCAGCTTAGGGTTCCTAGGGTACGGAAACACCATATATTTT.